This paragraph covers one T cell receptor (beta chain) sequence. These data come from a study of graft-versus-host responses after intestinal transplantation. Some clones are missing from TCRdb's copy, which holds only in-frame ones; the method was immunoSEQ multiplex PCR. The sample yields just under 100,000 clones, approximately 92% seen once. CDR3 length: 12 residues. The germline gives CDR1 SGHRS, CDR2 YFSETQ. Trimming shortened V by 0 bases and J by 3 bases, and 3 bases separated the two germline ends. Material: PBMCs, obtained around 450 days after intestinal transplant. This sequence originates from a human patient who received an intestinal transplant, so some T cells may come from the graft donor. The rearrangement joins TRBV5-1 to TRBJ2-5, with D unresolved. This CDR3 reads CASSLDKETQYF. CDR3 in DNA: TGCGCCAGCAGCTTGGATAAAGAGACCCAGTACTTC.